A single T cell receptor beta chain is shown here with its context. There is no known antigen for this receptor. Base-call qualities are not available, and no considerably larger clone is one nucleotide away. The CDR3 has 14 amino acids, counting the end cysteine and phenylalanine. Only CDR3 DNA is held: 42 bases, read in frame from base 1. Reading the germline V gene gives CDR1 SGHTA and CDR2 FQGNSA. Compared with germline, V lacks 7 bases and J lacks 6 bases; bases without a gene match: 12. Collaborating institutions collected whole blood in K2EDTA tubes following their own protocols. For TCRbeta analysis, collaborators shipped samples as frozen whole blood, isolated PBMCs, or DNA extracted from either of those sample types. TCRbeta CDR3 regions were amplified from genomic DNA by means of the immunoSEQ Assay, a bias-controlled multiplex PCR. Per the original workflow: Nucleated cell counts per sample were estimated from amplification of reference gene primers within the assay. To quantify the absolute abundance of each unique TCRbeta CDR3 rearrangement, sequence reads were collapsed and filtered. Productive Simpson clonality was computed per sample as the square root of Simpson's diversity index over productive rearrangements. TCRdb took this table from immuneACCESS and kept in-frame rearrangements with V and J called. Such tables lack part of the clones; where checked against another copy, unresolved V genes explain under half of the gap, and the rest is unexplained. D and trimming come from the DNA, and the V and J calls and clone size come from that table. Counted in this sample were 180,000 or so clones; about 86% of them appeared once. The top ten constitute about 8.2% of the sample.

The data stem from a study of blood T cell repertoires in COVID-19 (dated by TCRdb to the early 2020s). Context from the whole study: Samples covering the acute and convalescent phases of COVID-19 were provided by collaborators in the United States, Italy and Spain. The repertoires were released in a freely available public database intended as a resource for research on the immune response to SARS-CoV-2. The sample metadata nearly always contained a de-identified subject ID, COVID-19 status, age in years and sex. The prospective study material was composed of cDNA or gDNA derived from T cells, B-cell-depleted T cells, or PBMCs. Where available, HLA class I and class II types were taken from metadata supplied by the sample provider and were not determined by assay-based typing. Subjects who had been exposed to COVID-19, were actively infected with it, or had recovered from it provided the deeply sampled blood TCRbeta repertoires that made up the dataset. Samples were obtained from the ongoing ImmuneRACE study (first 160 participants) and from roughly 1,300 subjects provided by 6 global collaborators.

Findings and caveats that apply to the study as a whole: How much clinical and demographic metadata was included differed by source and by participant, and the metadata was provided uncurated.

This clonotype was obtained from a man between 60 and 75 years old with acute or convalescent COVID-19. The sample consisted of peripheral blood. The rearranged chain carries TRBV7-2 and TRBJ2-7; 7 junctional bases match TRBD2. The nucleotide sequence reads TGTGCCAGCACCTCAAGCGGGATTAGGTTCGAGCAGTACTTC. It translates to CASTSSGIRFEQYF.